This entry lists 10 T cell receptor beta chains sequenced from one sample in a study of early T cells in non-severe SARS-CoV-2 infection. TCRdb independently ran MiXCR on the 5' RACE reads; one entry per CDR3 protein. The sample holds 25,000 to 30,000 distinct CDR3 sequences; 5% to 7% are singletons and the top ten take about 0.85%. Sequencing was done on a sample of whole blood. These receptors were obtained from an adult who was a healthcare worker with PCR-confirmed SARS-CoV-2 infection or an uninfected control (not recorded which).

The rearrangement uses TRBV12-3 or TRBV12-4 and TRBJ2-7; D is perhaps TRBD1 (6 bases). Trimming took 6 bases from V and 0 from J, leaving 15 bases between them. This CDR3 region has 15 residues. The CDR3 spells CASSPTGSSSYEQYF. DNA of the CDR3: TGTGCCAGCAGCCCGACAGGTTCGAGCTCCTACGAGCAGTACTTC.

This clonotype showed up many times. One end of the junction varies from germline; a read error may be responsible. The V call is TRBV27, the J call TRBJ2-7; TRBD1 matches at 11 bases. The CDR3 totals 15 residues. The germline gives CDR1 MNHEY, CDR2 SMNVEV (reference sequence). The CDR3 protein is CATSRSDRGRVEQYF. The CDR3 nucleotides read TGTGCCACCAGTAGGTCGGACAGGGGGCGCGTCGAGCAGTACTTC.

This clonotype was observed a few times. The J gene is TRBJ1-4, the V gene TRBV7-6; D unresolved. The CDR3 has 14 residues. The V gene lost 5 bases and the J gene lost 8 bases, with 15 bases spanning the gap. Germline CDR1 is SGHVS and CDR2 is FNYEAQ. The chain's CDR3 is CASSLWEAKEKLFF. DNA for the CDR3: TGTGCCAGCAGCCTATGGGAGGCGAAGGAAAAACTGTTTTTT. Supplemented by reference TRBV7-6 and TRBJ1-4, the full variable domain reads GAGVSQSPRYKVTKRGQDVALRCDPISGHVSLYWYRQALGQGPEFLTYFNYEAQQDKSGLPNDRFSAERPEGSISTLTIQRTEQRDSAMYRCASSLWEAKEKLFFGSGTQLSVL.

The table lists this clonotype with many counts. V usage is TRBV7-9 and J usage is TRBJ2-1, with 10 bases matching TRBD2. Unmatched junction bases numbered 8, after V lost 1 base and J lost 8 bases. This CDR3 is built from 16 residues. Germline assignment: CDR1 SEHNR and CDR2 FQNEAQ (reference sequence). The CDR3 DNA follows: TGTGCCAGCAGCTTAGTTGCCAGCGGGAGGGTTCATGAGCAGTTCTTC. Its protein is CASSLVASGRVHEQFF.

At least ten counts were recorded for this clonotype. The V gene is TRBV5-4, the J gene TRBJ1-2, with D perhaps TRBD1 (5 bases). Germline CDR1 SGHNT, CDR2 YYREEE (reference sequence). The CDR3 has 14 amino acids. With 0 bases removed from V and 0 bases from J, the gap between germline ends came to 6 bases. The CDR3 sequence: CASSLDRTNYGYTF. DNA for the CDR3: TGTGCCAGCAGCTTGGACAGGACTAACTATGGCTACACCTTC.

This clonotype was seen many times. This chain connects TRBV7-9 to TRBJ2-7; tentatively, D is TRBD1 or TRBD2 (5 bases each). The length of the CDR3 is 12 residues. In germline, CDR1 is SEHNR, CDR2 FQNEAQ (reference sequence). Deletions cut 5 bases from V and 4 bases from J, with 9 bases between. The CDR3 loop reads CASSPGPYEQYF. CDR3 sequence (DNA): TGTGCCAGCAGCCCGGGGCCTTACGAGCAGTACTTC.

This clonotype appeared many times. CDR3 sequence: CASSLGHQRNEQFF. CDR3 sequence (DNA): TGTGCCAGCAGCTTAGGACACCAGAGGAATGAGCAGTTCTTC. The V gene is TRBV7-8, the J gene TRBJ2-1; D not certain. The germline V gene has CDR1 SGHVS and CDR2 FQNEAQ. This CDR3 has 14 amino acids. The V end lost 1 base, the J end lost 7 bases, and 11 bases lay between the germline ends.

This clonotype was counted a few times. The DNA for the CDR3 is TGCGCCAGCAGCCAAGTCCGGACAGGTTATGAAAAACTGTTTTTT. It is translated as CASSQVRTGYEKLFF. The chain has TRBV4-3 and TRBJ1-4, with 7 bases matching TRBD1. The CDR3 extends over 15 amino acids. In germline, CDR1 is LGHNA, CDR2 YSLEER. J lost 6 bases, V lost 1 base, and 5 bases had no gene match.

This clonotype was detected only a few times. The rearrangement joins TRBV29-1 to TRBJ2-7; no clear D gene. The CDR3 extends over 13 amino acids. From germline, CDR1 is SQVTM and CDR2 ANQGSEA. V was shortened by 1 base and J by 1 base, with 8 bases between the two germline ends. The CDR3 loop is CSVEGQTSYEQYF. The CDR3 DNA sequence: TGCAGCGTTGAAGGCCAAACTTCCTACGAGCAGTACTTC.

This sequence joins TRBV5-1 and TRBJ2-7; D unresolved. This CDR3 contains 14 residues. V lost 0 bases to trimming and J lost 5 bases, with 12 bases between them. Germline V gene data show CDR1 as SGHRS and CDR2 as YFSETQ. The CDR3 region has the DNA TGCGCCAGCAGCTTGGCTCCCCGGTCGGACGAGCAGTACTTC. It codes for CASSLAPRSDEQYF.